The next 26 T cell receptor beta chains were all read from a single sample in a study of T cell responses to AZD1222 COVID-19 vaccine. Sequenced by immunoSEQ multiplex PCR; TCRdb stores in-frame clones only, minus some. This sample has more than 95,000 clones, with around 88% found just once. The sequencing used peripheral blood, collected on day 0 of AZD1222 vaccination. The receptor set was obtained from an adult in good health.

The chain has TRBV5-6 and TRBJ1-3; D unclear. Germline V gives CDR1 SGHDT, CDR2 YYEEEE. V gave up 2 bases and J gave up 0 bases, with 6 bases separating them. This CDR3 region has 14 residues. The CDR3 sequence is CASSFRFSGNTIYF. The CDR3 DNA sequence: TGTGCCAGCAGCTTTAGGTTCTCTGGAAACACCATATATTTT.

The genes are TRBV24-1 and TRBJ1-3; D call uncertain. Trimming stripped 2 bases from V and 0 bases from J, with 13 bases between. The CDR3 length is 17 residues. Germline V CDR1 and CDR2: KGHDR, SFDVKD. CDR3 sequence reads: CATSDSPRKNSGNTIYF. CDR3 coding DNA: TGTGCCACCAGTGATTCACCCAGGAAGAACTCTGGAAACACCATATATTTT.

This clone was seen just once. V and J are TRBV6-5 and TRBJ2-5, with 9 bases matching TRBD1. J lost 6 bases, V lost 4 bases, and 6 bases had no gene match. The length of the CDR3 is 14 residues. The germline V gene has CDR1 MNHEY and CDR2 SVGAGI. CDR3 in DNA: TGTGCCAGCAGTTTCACAGGGGGCGTGCAGACCCAGTACTTC. Translation gives CASSFTGGVQTQYF.

This chain connects TRBV7-2 to TRBJ2-3; 7 nucleotides agree with TRBD1. CDR1 SGHTA and CDR2 FQGNSA come from the germline V gene. V lost 5 bases and J lost 6; bases outside the gene matches: 11. This CDR3 is built from 15 residues. DNA for the CDR3: TGTGCCAGCAGCCCCGGGACACAGGGGCCCGATACGCAGTATTTT. Its translation: CASSPGTQGPDTQYF.

V and J are TRBV5-6 and TRBJ2-1; 7 bases are a match to TRBD1. The junction had 14 bases not matched to a gene; V was cut back by 4 bases and J by 10 bases. This CDR3 is built from 15 residues. Germline V gives CDR1 SGHDT, CDR2 YYEEEE. CDR3 nucleotides: TGTGCCAGCAGCCCACCGGGACAGACCGTTCGAGAGCAGTTCTTC. It encodes CASSPPGQTVREQFF.

The chain joins TRBV6-1 to TRBJ2-7; D unresolved. The CDR3 is 12 residues long. Trimming took off 1 base at V and 2 bases at J, with 3 bases between the two ends. CDR1 is MNHNS, CDR2 SASEGT, per germline. CDR3 DNA: TGTGCCAGCAGTGAAGGAACCTACGAGCAGTACTTC. It is translated as CASSEGTYEQYF.

The chain joins TRBV11-2 to TRBJ2-4; possible D gene TRBD2, 5 bases. V was cut by 1 base and J by 6 bases, with 7 bases left in between. CDR1 and CDR2 (germline): SGHAT, FQNNGV. This CDR3 region has 13 residues. CDR3 DNA sequence: TGTGCCAGCAGCTTAGGCGGGTTAAACATTCAGTACTTC. Residues: CASSLGGLNIQYF. The whole variable domain, remainder taken from reference TRBV11-2 and TRBJ2-4, is EAGVAQSPRYKIIEKRQSVAFWCNPISGHATLYWYQQILGQGPKLLIQFQNNGVVDDSQLPKDRFSAERLKGVDSTLKIQPAKLEDSAVYLCASSLGGLNIQYFGAGTRLSVL.

The rearrangement joins TRBV9 to TRBJ1-4, with 7 bases matching TRBD1. The CDR3 is made up of 15 amino acids. V dropped 3 bases and J dropped 4; count of bases not matched to a gene: 6. Germline-derived CDR1 and CDR2 are SGDLS and YYNGEE. CDR3 loop: CASSAYGDSNEKLFF. Written as DNA, the CDR3 is TGTGCCAGCAGCGCCTATGGGGACAGTAATGAAAAACTGTTTTTT.

In the case of this clone: The same CDR3 can be traced to other DNA sequences in this sample. The J gene is TRBJ1-5, the V gene TRBV7-2, with D uncertain. Per germline, CDR1 SGHTA and CDR2 FQGNSA. Trimming took 1 base from V and 1 from J, leaving 8 bases between them. CDR3 length equals 15 residues. The CDR3 is CASSLVTDSNQPQHF. The CDR3, as DNA: TGTGCCAGCAGCTTAGTAACCGACAGCAATCAGCCCCAGCATTTT.

This clone was seen only a few times. J is TRBJ2-1 and V is TRBV14; tentatively, D is TRBD2 (6 bases). This CDR3 has 14 residues. The germline V and J ends were trimmed by 3 bases and 4 bases, with 10 bases remaining between them. Germline loops: CDR1 SGHDN, CDR2 FVKESK. CDR3: CASSHRDSYNEQFF. In DNA form, the CDR3 reads TGTGCCAGCAGCCACCGGGACTCGTACAATGAGCAGTTCTTC.

The chain has TRBV4-1 and TRBJ1-1; 9 nucleotides align to TRBD1. CDR3 length equals 18 residues. The V and J ends lost 5 bases and 2 bases, in that order; junction bases with no gene match: 15. Germline V gene sequence: CDR1 MGHRA, CDR2 YSYEKL. CDR3 loop: CASSTGPGTGNENTEAFF. Here the CDR3 DNA reads TGCGCCAGCAGCACAGGACCCGGGACAGGGAATGAAAACACTGAAGCTTTCTTT.

V and J are TRBV7-3 and TRBJ2-3, with 12 nucleotides matching TRBD2. V was pared by 7 bases and J by 6 bases, with 8 bases of the junction left unmatched. The V gene's germline CDR1 is SGHTA and CDR2 FQGTGA. The CDR3 has 15 residues. The CDR3 region is CASKLAGGGLDTQYF. The CDR3 coding sequence is TGTGCCAGCAAACTAGCGGGAGGAGGTCTGGATACGCAGTATTTT.

The gene calls are TRBV6-6 and TRBJ2-7; maybe TRBD2 (6 bases). The CDR3 length is 14 residues. V was cut by 2 bases and J by 0 bases, with 8 bases left in between. The germline V gene has CDR1 MNHNY and CDR2 SVGAGI (reference sequence). The CDR3 DNA reads as TGTGCCAGCAGTTACGGCGGGGACTCCTACGAGCAGTACTTC. Its protein product is CASSYGGDSYEQYF.

This chain joins TRBV19 and TRBJ2-6, with a possible D match to TRBD1 (5 bases). V was shortened by 5 bases and J by 0 bases, with 14 bases between the two germline ends. The germline V gene encodes CDR1 LNHDA and CDR2 SQIVND (reference sequence). The CDR3 covers 17 residues. CDR3 region: CASSLTVIPSGANVLTF. The CDR3 nucleotides read TGTGCCAGTAGTCTGACAGTGATCCCCTCTGGGGCCAACGTCCTGACTTTC.

The V gene is TRBV7-9, the J gene TRBJ1-1; 11 nucleotides agree with TRBD1. The CDR3 consists of 14 residues. After removal of 5 bases from V and 5 bases from J, the junction contained 4 bases not matched to a gene. Germline V gene lookup returns CDR1 SEHNR and CDR2 FQNEAQ (reference sequence). The CDR3 is CASSLGQGETEAFF. CDR3 coding DNA: TGTGCCAGCAGCCTGGGACAGGGGGAGACTGAAGCTTTCTTT.

The V and J genes are TRBV7-9 and TRBJ2-1; 9 bases align to TRBD2. The CDR3 length is 17 residues. J lost 2 bases, V lost 5 bases, and 10 bases had no gene match. Germline CDR1 is SEHNR and CDR2 is FQNEAQ (reference sequence). CDR3 amino acids: CASSGSIAGGPYNEQFF. CDR3 DNA: TGTGCCAGCAGCGGGAGCATCGCGGGAGGGCCCTACAATGAGCAGTTCTTC.

V usage is TRBV29-1 and J usage is TRBJ1-2; D not certain. Germline lookup yields CDR1 SQVTM and CDR2 ANQGSEA. CDR3 size: 12 residues. V lost 3 bases and J lost 0, with 5 bases in between. The CDR3: CSVESANYGYTF. CDR3 nucleotide sequence: TGCAGCGTTGAGTCAGCTAACTATGGCTACACCTTC.

V usage is TRBV5-1 and J usage is TRBJ2-7; 8 nucleotides agree with TRBD1. Losses at the gene ends were 0 bases for V and 2 bases for J; bases not matched to a gene: 1. The CDR3 contains 14 residues. Germline V CDR1 and CDR2: SGHRS, YFSETQ. CDR3 DNA: TGCGCCAGCAGCTTGGCGGGACAGGCCTACGAGCAGTACTTC. Its translation is CASSLAGQAYEQYF.

The chain recombines TRBV24-1 with TRBJ2-2, with 8 nucleotides matching TRBD1. CDR3 length equals 16 residues. Germline-derived CDR1 and CDR2 are KGHDR and SFDVKD. With V trimmed by 0 bases and J by 6 bases, 5 bases remained unmatched. The CDR3 bases are TGTGCCACCAGTGATTTGGCAGGGGGCTTCCCCGGGGAGCTGTTTTTT. Its translation is CATSDLAGGFPGELFF.

The chain is built from TRBV6-2 or TRBV6-3 and TRBJ2-3; D unresolved. The V end was cut by 0 bases, the J end by 2 bases, with 24 bases between. The CDR3 sequence is 20 residues long. The germline gives CDR1 MNHEY, CDR2 SVGEGT. The CDR3 protein is CASSYSSLAKGGPFTDTQYF. For the CDR3, the DNA is TGTGCCAGCAGTTACTCGAGTCTCGCGAAAGGTGGGCCATTCACAGATACGCAGTATTTT.

The CDR3 protein is CASWSSYEQYF. The CDR3 DNA reads as TGTGCCAGCTGGAGCTCCTACGAGCAGTACTTC. This rearrangement joins TRBV6-5 to TRBJ2-7; D gene uncertain. Germline loops: CDR1 MNHEY, CDR2 SVGAGI. The CDR3 loop spans 11 amino acids. With 8 bases removed from V and 0 bases from J, the gap between germline ends came to 5 bases.

V is TRBV20-1 and J is TRBJ2-7; possible D gene TRBD2, 6 bases. CDR1 and CDR2 from the germline V gene are DFQATT and SNEGSKA (reference sequence). V lost 3 bases and J 1 base, leaving 16 bases between the germline ends. The CDR3 totals 15 residues. CDR3 bases: TGCAGTGCTAGTCTCGGCGGGACCTGGTCCTACGAGCAGTACTTC. Protein sequence: CSASLGGTWSYEQYF.

This chain links TRBV7-2 with TRBJ2-7; the match to TRBD2 covers 10 bases. From germline, CDR1 is SGHTA and CDR2 FQGNSA. After removal of 1 base from V and 0 bases from J, the junction contained 3 bases not matched to a gene. CDR3 size: 16 residues. The DNA for the CDR3 is TGTGCCAGCAGCTTAGGACTAGCGGGTCTCTCCTACGAGCAGTACTTC. The encoded protein is CASSLGLAGLSYEQYF.

The chain links TRBV7-9 to TRBJ1-4; D unresolved. Deletions cut 1 base from V and 7 bases from J, with 7 bases between. The CDR3 contains 13 residues. Per germline, CDR1 SEHNR and CDR2 FQNEAQ (reference sequence). CDR3 amino acids: CASSLDVLEKLFF. In nucleotides, the CDR3 is TGTGCCAGCAGCTTAGACGTGCTTGAAAAACTGTTTTTT.

The genes are TRBV5-1 and TRBJ2-1, with TRBD1 matching over 9 bases. The J segment lost 14 bases and the V segment lost 4 bases, leaving 10 bases of the junction unmatched. CDR3 length equals 13 residues. Germline V gives CDR1 SGHRS, CDR2 YFSETQ. The CDR3 protein is CASSQDRGGQEFF. CDR3 DNA: TGCGCCAGCAGCCAGGACAGGGGAGGACAGGAGTTCTTC.

A few counts support this clone. The chain carries TRBV29-1 and TRBJ1-1, with a tentative D call TRBD1 (6 bases). Germline V CDR1 and CDR2: SQVTM, ANQGSEA. The length of the CDR3 is 14 residues. V was pared by 4 bases and J by 4 bases, with 16 bases between. CDR3 coding DNA: TGCAGCGTTGTCCACGGGGGGCACGGCACTGAAGCTTTCTTT. It translates to CSVVHGGHGTEAFF.